What follows is one T cell receptor (beta chain) and its context. This CDR3 has 13 amino acids. Trimming shortened V by 8 bases and J by 1 base, and 9 bases separated the two germline ends. Germline V gene data show CDR1 as WSHSY and CDR2 as SAAADI. Profiling relied on immunoSEQ multiplex PCR, and the TCRdb table lists in-frame clones only, not all of them. Of 80,000 or so clones listed, about 95% were seen once; the top ten hold less than 0.4%. The data stem from a study of technical replicates of blood from a few donors. The specimen sequenced was T cells isolated from PBMCs. The chain is built from TRBV10-2 and TRBJ2-4; a possible D gene is TRBD2 (6 bases). The source of this sequence is a human donor in good health. The CDR3 spells CASWGTAKNIQYF. CDR3 sequence (DNA): TGCGCCAGCTGGGGGACTGCCAAAAACATTCAGTACTTC.